This T cell receptor beta chain came from a study of blood T cells in healthy people across ages. This clonotype was seen more than once but under ten times. The CDR3 consists of 15 residues. Trimming removed 8 bases at V and 5 bases at J, with 22 bases between. CDR1 and CDR2 (germline): MNHEY, SMNVEV (reference sequence). Researchers collected around 10 milliliters of peripheral blood from every single donor. Each sample had at least 6 million PBMCs isolated. Combining a sample-barcoded 5' primer with a J-beta primer mix, a second PCR ran for 7 to 11 cycles. TCRdb re-called the 5' RACE reads with MiXCR, one entry per CDR3 protein. The sample records about 2 million distinct CDR3 sequences, around 48% being singletons.

The clonotype originates from a woman aged 40 to 55 in good health. The chain recombines TRBV27 with TRBJ2-7; D may be TRBD2 (7 bases). The specimen was blood. CDR3 bases: TGTGCCAGCCGTAGGGGGGGGGCGATTGCCGACGAGCAGTACTTC. Translation: CASRRGGAIADEQYF.